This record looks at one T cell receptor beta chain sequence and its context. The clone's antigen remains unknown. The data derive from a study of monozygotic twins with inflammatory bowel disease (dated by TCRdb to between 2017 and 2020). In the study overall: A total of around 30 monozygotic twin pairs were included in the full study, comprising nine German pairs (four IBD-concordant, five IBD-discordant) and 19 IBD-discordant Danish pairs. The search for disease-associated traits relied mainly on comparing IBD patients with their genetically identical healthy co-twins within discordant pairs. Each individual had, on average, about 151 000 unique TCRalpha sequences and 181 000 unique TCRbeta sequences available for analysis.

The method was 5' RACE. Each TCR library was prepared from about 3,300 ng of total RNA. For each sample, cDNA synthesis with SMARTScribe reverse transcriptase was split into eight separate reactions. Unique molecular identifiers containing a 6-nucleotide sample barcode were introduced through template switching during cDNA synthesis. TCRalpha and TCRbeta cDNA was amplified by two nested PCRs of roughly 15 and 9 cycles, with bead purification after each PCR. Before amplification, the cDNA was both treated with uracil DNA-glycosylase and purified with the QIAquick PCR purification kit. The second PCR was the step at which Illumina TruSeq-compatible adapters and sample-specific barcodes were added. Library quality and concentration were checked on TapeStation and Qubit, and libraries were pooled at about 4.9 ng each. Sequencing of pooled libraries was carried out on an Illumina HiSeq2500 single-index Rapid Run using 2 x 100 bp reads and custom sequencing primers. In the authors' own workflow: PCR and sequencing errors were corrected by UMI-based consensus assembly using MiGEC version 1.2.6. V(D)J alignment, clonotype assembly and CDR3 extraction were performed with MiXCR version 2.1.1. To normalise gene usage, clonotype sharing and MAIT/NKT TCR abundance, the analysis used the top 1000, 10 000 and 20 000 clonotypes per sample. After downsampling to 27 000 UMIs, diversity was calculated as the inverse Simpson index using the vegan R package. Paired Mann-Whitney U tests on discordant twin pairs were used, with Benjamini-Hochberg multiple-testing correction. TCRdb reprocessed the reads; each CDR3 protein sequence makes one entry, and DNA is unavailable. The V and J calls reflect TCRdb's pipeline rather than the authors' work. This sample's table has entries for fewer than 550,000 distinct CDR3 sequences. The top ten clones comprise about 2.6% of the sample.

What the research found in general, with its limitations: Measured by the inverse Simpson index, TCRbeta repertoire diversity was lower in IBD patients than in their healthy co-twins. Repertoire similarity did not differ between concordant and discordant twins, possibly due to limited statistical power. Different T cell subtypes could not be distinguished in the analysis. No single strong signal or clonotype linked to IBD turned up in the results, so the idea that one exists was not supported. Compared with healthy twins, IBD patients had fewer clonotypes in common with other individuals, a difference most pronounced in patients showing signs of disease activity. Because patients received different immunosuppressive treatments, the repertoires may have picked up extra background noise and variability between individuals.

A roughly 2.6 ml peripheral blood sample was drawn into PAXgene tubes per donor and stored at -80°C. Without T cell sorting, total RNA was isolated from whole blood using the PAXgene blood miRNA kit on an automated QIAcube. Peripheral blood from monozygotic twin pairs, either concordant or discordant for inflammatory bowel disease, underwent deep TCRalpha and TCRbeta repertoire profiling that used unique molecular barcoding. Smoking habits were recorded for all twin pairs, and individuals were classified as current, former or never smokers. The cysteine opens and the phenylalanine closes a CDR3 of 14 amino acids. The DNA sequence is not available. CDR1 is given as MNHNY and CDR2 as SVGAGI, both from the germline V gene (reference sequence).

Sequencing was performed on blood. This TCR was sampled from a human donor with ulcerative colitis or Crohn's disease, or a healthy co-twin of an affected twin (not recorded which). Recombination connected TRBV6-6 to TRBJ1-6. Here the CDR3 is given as CASSYRGYNSPLHF.